The T cell receptor (beta chain) under discussion was sequenced for a study of blood T cell repertoires in COVID-19 (dated by TCRdb to the early 2020s). About the investigation overall: Collaborator samples came from the United States, Italy and Spain and covered acute and convalescent phases of COVID-19. The prospective study material was composed of cDNA or gDNA derived from T cells, B-cell-depleted T cells, or PBMCs. Deeply sampled blood TCRbeta repertoires from subjects exposed to, actively infected with, or recovered from COVID-19 were included in the dataset. The repertoires were released in a freely available public database intended as a resource for research on the immune response to SARS-CoV-2. The samples were drawn from the first 160 participants of the ongoing ImmuneRACE study and from 1,254 subjects provided by 6 global collaborators. Sample metadata almost always included a de-identified subject ID, COVID-19 status, age in years and sex. Where HLA class I and class II types were available, the types were taken from metadata supplied by the sample provider, not from assay-based typing.

Broader findings and caveats from the paper: The amount of clinical and demographic metadata varied by source and participant and was provided uncurated.

A word on this clone: Its antigen specificity is not known. No quality values exist for individual bases; no much larger clone is one base distant.

Participants in the prospective study were enrolled through a virtual design, were aged about 18 to 100 years, and lived in 24 United States geographic areas. To assign participants to cohorts, the prospective study relied on clinical history that participants themselves reported in a screening survey and a study questionnaire. ImmuneRACE Cohort 3 recovered participants were defined by two consecutive negative NP/OP PCR tests, healthcare professional clearance, or symptom resolution. In the prospective study, mobile phlebotomists collected whole blood, serum and a nasopharyngeal or oropharyngeal swab from each participant. Participants in the prospective study had the option to provide additional blood draws and questionnaires over a roughly 2-month period. Prospective study blood samples were shipped either frozen or at room temperature before DNA extraction. TCRbeta CDR3 regions were amplified from genomic DNA by means of the immunoSEQ Assay, a bias-controlled multiplex PCR. The authors' pipeline ran thus. The number of nucleated cells in each sample was estimated from the amplification of reference gene primers within the assay. To quantify the absolute abundance of each unique TCRbeta CDR3 rearrangement, sequence reads were collapsed and filtered. For each sample, productive Simpson clonality was calculated by taking the square root of Simpson's diversity index across productive rearrangements. TCRdb provides this immuneACCESS table in a form limited to in-frame rearrangements. Some clones are lacking; in checked studies, under half of them reflect an unresolved V gene, and why the rest are absent is not known. D and trimming were read from the DNA, whereas the V and J calls and clone size are those reported in that table. In all, the sample holds around 300,000 clones, and around 85% of those were seen once. Clones ranked in the top ten supply 2% to 3% of the sample.

The sequenced sample was PBMCs or T cells enriched from blood (not recorded which). This receptor was taken from a woman aged 45 to 65 who had recovered from COVID-19.

Here the CDR3 is given as CASSHLTSGSNNEQFF. The nucleotide sequence reads as follows: TGCGCCAGCAGCCACCTGACTAGCGGTTCTAACAATGAGCAGTTCTTC. The rearrangement combines TRBV4-1 with TRBJ2-1; 9 of the junction bases match TRBD2. From a lookup of the germline V gene, CDR1 and CDR2 are MGHRA and YSYEKL. The junction shows trimming of 3 bases on V and 5 bases on J, and the gene matches do not reach 8 bases of it. From cysteine to phenylalanine, the CDR3 is 16 amino acids long. Only the CDR3 portion is preserved as DNA: 48 bases, with reading frame beginning at the first base.